What follows describes a single TCR beta chain. Its antigen is unidentified. The PCR employed 60 Vbeta primers together with 13 Jbeta primers. Data came from immunoSEQ multiplex PCR; TCRdb stores just in-frame clones and leaves some out. The sample yields just over 150,000 clones, 84% seen once. The source of the sample is a study of cytomegalovirus exposure and HLA in healthy donors. Findings and caveats of the study: As a later analysis showed, a missense DCLRE1C variant was linked to trimming of TCR beta V- and J-genes. HLA alleles were associated with around 17,000 TCR beta sequences in a later analysis at 0.05 false discovery rate. In vitro data verified a few CMV-associated chains as specific for CMV antigens.

CDR3 length: 15 amino acids. The junction had 7 bases not matched to a gene; V was cut back by 5 bases and J by 4 bases. Per germline, CDR1 SGHTA and CDR2 FQGTGA. V gene TRBV7-3 combines with J gene TRBJ2-3, with 9 bases that match TRBD1. The sample taken for sequencing was PBMCs. The receptor's source is a man aged 50 or older in good health and CMV-seropositive. The CDR3 reads CASSLGQGWSDTQYF. In nucleotides, the CDR3 is TGTGCCAGCAGCCTTGGACAGGGGTGGTCAGATACGCAGTATTTT. The variable domain in full, completed from reference TRBV7-3 and TRBJ2-3, reads GAGVSQTPSNKVTEKGKYVELRCDPISGHTALYWYRQSLGQGPEFLIYFQGTGAADDSGLPNDRFFAVRPEGSVSTLKIQRTERGDSAVYLCASSLGQGWSDTQYFGPGTRLTVL.